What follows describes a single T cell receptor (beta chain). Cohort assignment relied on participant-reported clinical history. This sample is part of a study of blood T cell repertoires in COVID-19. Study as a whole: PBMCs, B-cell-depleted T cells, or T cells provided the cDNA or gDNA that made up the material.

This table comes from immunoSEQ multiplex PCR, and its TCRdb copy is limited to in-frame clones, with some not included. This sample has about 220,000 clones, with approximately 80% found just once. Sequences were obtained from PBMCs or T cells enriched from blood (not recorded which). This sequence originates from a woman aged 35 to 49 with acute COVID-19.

This CDR3 reads CASSFLSGASYEQYF. Here the CDR3 DNA reads TGTGCCAGCAGCTTCCTAAGCGGGGCCTCCTACGAGCAGTACTTC. The V and J genes are TRBV5-6 and TRBJ2-7; TRBD2 agrees at 7 bases. Trimming took 2 bases from V and 0 from J; bases not matched to a gene: 5. The CDR3 is made up of 15 amino acids. CDR1 and CDR2 (germline): SGHDT, YYEEEE.